The sequence of this T cell receptor (beta chain) was determined in a study of T cell repertoires in cytomegalovirus infection. Worth noting for this clonotype: Its target is unknown.

TCRdb re-derived calls from the reads in MiXCR, one entry per CDR3 protein. This sample has about 920,000 distinct CDR3 sequences, with approximately 31% found just once. The clonotype comes from a human donor in good health (CMV status not recorded). Some clones in this sample may be carry-over from other donors' samples. The source material was cultured CD8+ T cells from PBMCs, sampled from culture after CMV antigen stimulation.

The CDR3 DNA follows: TGTGCCAGCAGCTTGAAATACAAACTAGCCGGTGTGGGGACCCAGTACTTC. This encodes CASSLKYKLAGVGTQYF. The chain links TRBV5-4 to TRBJ2-5, with D maybe TRBD2 (6 bases). Between the trimmed V and J ends, which lost 1 base and 7 bases, there was a span of 23 bases. Germline loops: CDR1 SGHNT, CDR2 YYREEE (reference sequence). There are 17 residues in the CDR3.